This T cell receptor beta chain was obtained from a study of blood T cell repertoires in COVID-19. V was shortened by 4 bases and J by 0 bases, with 10 bases between the two germline ends. The germline CDR1 and CDR2 sequences are SGHNT and YYREEE (reference sequence). The CDR3 has 15 amino acids. Using immunoSEQ multiplex PCR, the repertoire was profiled, and TCRdb retains in-frame clones only, with some absent. The sample lists 650,000 to 800,000 clones; 85% to 90% were seen once. The sequencing input was peripheral blood. This TCR derives from a woman under 30 with acute or convalescent COVID-19. This rearrangement joins TRBV5-4 to TRBJ1-4; D remains unclear. CDR3 sequence: CASSHDSATNEKLFF. The CDR3, as DNA: TGTGCCAGCAGCCACGATAGTGCAACTAATGAAAAACTGTTTTTT.